The T cell receptor beta chain described here comes from a study of PD-L1 blockade in urothelial cancer. In the study overall: Males with bladder-origin urothelial cancer made up about 90% of the roughly 29 patients. Samples came from 3 weeks, at the second dose, and 6 weeks into treatment.

Profiling relied on immunoSEQ multiplex PCR, and the TCRdb table lists in-frame clones only, not all of them. The sample has almost 90,000 clones, 84% seen once. Stated time point: pretreatment peripheral blood. Between 1 and 8 samples per patient were obtained, pretreatment and on-treatment. This CDR3 contains 15 residues. Trimming shortened V by 3 bases and J by 2 bases, and 12 bases separated the two germline ends. Germline V gene lookup returns CDR1 SGHTA and CDR2 FQGNSA. The origin of this receptor is a man aged 55 to 70 with urothelial cancer. Sequenced here: PBMCs, sampled around atezolizumab (anti-PD-L1) treatment. The chain employs TRBV7-2 and TRBJ2-3; D perhaps matches TRBD2 (5 bases). The CDR3: CASSLGPGYTDTQYF. In DNA form, the CDR3 reads TGTGCCAGCAGCTTGGGTCCGGGATACACAGATACGCAGTATTTT.